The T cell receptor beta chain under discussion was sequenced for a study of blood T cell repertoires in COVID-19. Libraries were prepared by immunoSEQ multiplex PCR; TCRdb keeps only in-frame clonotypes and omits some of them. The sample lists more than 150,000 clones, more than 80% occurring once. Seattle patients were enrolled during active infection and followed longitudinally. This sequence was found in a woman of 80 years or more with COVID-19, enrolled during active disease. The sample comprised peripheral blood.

The CDR3 spells CASSPGQNGELFF. The DNA for the CDR3 is TGTGCCAGCAGCCCAGGACAAAACGGGGAGCTGTTTTTT. The rearrangement joins TRBV5-4 to TRBJ2-2, with TRBD1 as a possible D gene (5 bases). Per the germline V gene, CDR1 is SGHNT and CDR2 is YYREEE (reference sequence). The CDR3 contains 13 residues. The ends were cut back, 4 bases at V and 7 bases at J, with 11 bases in the middle.